Sequencing of this T cell receptor (beta chain) was carried out in a study of beta chain features in type 1 diabetes. Study overall: In age, gender and cell yields, patients were similar to healthy donors. Whole-study findings and limits: Whether TCRB rearrangement is influenced by HLA type went unresolved here. Whatever favoring of shorter templates PCR might show would apply equally to patients and controls. When Type 1 diabetes patients were examined, their TCRB CDR3s proved moderately but significantly shorter in all four CD4+ subsets.

Every bit of the isolated RNA underwent reverse transcription, so sequencing read expressed TCRB transcripts. Sequenced by immunoSEQ multiplex PCR; TCRdb stores in-frame clones only, minus some. The repertoire holds approximately 730,000 clones, with about an eighth as singletons. On this clone itself: Its antigen is as yet unknown.

Germline V CDR1 and CDR2: SGHTA, FQGNSA. The CDR3 totals 14 residues. Trimming took off 3 bases at V and 5 bases at J, with 12 bases between the two ends. The rearrangement links TRBV7-2 to TRBJ2-3; D could derive from TRBD1 or TRBD2 (5 bases each). This sequence originates from a young man with type 1 diabetes. The sample consisted of naive CD4+ T cells from blood. The CDR3 region is CASSFEGPRDTQYF. DNA of the CDR3: TGTGCCAGCAGCTTTGAGGGGCCGAGAGATACGCAGTATTTT.